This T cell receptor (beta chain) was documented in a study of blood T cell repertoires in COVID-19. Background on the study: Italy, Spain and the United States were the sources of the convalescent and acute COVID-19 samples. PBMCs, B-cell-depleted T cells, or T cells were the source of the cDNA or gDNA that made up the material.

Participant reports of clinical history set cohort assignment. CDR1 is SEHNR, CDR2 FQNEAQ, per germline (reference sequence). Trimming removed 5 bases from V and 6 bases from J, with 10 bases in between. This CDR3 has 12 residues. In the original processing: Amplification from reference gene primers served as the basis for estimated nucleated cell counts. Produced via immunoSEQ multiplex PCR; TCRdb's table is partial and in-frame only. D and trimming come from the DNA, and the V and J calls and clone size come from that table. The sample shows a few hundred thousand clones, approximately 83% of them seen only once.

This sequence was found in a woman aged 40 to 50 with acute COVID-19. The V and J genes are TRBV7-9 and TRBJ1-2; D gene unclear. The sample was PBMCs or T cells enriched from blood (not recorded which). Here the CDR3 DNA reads TGTGCCAGCAGCGAGACCGGGAATGGCTACACCTTC. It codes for CASSETGNGYTF. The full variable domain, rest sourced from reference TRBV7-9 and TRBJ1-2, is DTGVSQNPRHKITKRGQNVTFRCDPISEHNRLYWYRQTLGQGPEFLTYFQNEAQLEKSRLLSDRFSAERPKGSFSTLEIQRTEQGDSAMYLCASSETGNGYTFGSGTRLTVV.